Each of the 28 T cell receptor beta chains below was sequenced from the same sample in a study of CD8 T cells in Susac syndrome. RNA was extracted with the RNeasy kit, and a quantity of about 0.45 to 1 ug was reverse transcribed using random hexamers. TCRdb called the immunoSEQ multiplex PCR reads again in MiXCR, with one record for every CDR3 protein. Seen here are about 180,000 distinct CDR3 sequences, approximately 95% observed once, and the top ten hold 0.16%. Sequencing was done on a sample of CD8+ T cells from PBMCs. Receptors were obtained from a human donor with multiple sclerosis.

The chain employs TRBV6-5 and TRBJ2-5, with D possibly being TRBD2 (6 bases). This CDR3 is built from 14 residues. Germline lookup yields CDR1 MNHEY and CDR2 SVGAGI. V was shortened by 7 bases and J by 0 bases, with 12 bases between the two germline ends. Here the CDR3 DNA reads TGTGCCAGCACAAACCCTAGCGACCAAGAGACCCAGTACTTC. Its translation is CASTNPSDQETQYF.

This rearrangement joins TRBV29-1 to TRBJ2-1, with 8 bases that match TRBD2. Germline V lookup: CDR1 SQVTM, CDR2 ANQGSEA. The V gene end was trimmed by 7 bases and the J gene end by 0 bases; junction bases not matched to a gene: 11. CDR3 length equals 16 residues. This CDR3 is CSAFTLSGSSYNEQFF. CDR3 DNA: TGCAGCGCCTTCACCCTCAGCGGGAGCTCCTACAATGAGCAGTTCTTC.

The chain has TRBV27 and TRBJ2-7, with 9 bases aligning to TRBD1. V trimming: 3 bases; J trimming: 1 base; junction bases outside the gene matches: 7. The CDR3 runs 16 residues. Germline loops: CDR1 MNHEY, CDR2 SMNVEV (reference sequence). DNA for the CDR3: TGTGCCAGCAGTTTGAACCGGGACAGGGCATCCTACGAGCAGTACTTC. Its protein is CASSLNRDRASYEQYF.

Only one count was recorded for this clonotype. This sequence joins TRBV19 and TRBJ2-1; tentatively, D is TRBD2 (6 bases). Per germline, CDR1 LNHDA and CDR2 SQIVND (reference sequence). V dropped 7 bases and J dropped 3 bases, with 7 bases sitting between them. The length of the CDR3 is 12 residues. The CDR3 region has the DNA TGTGCCAGTAAAGCGGGCTACAATGAGCAGTTCTTC. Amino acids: CASKAGYNEQFF.

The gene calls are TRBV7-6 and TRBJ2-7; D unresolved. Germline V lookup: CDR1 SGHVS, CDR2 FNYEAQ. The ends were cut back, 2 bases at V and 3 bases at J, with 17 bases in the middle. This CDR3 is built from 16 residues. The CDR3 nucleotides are TGTGCCAGCAGCTTAAGTCCCAGTTCCGTATACTACGAGCAGTACTTC. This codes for CASSLSPSSVYYEQYF.

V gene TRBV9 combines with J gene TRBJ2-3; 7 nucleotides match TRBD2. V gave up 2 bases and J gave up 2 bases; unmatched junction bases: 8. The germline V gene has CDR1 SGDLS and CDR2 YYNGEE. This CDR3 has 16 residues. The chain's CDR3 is CASSVTGGAITDTQYF. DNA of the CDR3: TGTGCCAGCAGCGTCACGGGAGGAGCAATCACAGATACGCAGTATTTT.

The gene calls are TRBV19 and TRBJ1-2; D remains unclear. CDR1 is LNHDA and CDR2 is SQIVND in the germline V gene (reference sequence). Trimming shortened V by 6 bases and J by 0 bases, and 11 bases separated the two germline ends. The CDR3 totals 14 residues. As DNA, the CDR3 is TGTGCCAGTAGCCCCCCGGCGGCTAACTATGGCTACACCTTC. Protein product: CASSPPAANYGYTF.

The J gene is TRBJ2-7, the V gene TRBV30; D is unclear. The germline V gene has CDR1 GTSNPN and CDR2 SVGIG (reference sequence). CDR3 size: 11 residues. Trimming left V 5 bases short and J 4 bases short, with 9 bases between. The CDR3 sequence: CAWGPQYEQYF. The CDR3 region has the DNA TGTGCCTGGGGACCGCAATACGAGCAGTACTTC.

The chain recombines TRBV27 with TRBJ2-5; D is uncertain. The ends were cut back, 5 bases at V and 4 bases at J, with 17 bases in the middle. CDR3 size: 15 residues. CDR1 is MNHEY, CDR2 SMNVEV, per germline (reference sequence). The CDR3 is CASSLTKILGETQYF. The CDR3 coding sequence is TGTGCCAGCAGTCTCACGAAAATTCTCGGAGAGACCCAGTACTTC.

CDR3 in amino acids: CASSQGGAGTDTQYF. Here the CDR3 DNA reads TGTGCCAGCAGCCAAGGGGGGGCCGGCACAGATACGCAGTATTTT. The chain is built from TRBV13 and TRBJ2-3, with a weak D call TRBD2 (7 bases). V lost 5 bases and J 1 base, leaving 13 bases between the germline ends. The CDR3 has 15 amino acids. Germline CDR1 is PRHDT and CDR2 is FYEKMQ (reference sequence). Full variable domain (missing parts from reference TRBV13 and TRBJ2-3): AAGVIQSPRHLIKEKRETATLKCYPIPRHDTVYWYQQGPGQDPQFLISFYEKMQSDKGSIPDRFSAQQFSDYHSELNMSSLELGDSALYFCASSQGGAGTDTQYFGPGTRLTVL.

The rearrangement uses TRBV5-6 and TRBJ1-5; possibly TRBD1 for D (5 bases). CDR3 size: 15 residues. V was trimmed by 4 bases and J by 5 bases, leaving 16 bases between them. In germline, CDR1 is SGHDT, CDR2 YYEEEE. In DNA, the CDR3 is TGTGCCAGCAGCCAGGCAGGGAGTTCAGATCAGCCCCAGCATTTT. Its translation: CASSQAGSSDQPQHF.

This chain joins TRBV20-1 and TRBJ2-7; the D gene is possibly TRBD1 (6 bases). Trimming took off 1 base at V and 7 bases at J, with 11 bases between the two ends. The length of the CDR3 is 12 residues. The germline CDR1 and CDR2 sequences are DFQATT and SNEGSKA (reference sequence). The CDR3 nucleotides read TGCAGTGCTAGAGTAGGGACATGGGAGCAGTACTTC. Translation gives CSARVGTWEQYF.

The DNA of the CDR3 is TGTGCCACCAGCATTCTGGAGAACACTGAAGCTTTCTTT. The encoded protein is CATSILENTEAFF. V is TRBV15 and J is TRBJ1-1; D remains unclear. The germline gives CDR1 LNHNV, CDR2 YYDKDF (reference sequence). The CDR3 length is 13 residues. Trimming left V 4 bases short and J 1 base short, with 7 bases between. The whole variable domain, remainder taken from reference TRBV15 and TRBJ1-1, is DAMVIQNPRYQVTQFGKPVTLSCSQTLNHNVMYWYQQKSSQAPKLLFHYYDKDFNNEADTPDNFQSRRPNTSFCFLDIRSPGLGDTAMYLCATSILENTEAFFGQGTRLTVV.

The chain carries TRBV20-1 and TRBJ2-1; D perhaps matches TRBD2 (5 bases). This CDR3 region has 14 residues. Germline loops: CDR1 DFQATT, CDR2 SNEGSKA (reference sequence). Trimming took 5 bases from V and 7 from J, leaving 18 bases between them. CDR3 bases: TGCAGTGCTTTCCGGGGTGGATTTGAGAATGAGCAGTTCTTC. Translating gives CSAFRGGFENEQFF.

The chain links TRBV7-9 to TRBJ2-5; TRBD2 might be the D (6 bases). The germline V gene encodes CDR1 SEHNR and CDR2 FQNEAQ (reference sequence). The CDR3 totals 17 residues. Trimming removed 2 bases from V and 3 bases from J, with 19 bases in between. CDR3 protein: CASSLTGDGEEEETQYF. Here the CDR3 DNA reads TGTGCCAGCAGCTTAACGGGGGATGGGGAGGAGGAAGAGACCCAGTACTTC.

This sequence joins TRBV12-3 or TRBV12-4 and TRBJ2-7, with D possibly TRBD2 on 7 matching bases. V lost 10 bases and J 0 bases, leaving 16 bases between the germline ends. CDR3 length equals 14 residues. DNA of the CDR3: TGTGCCACGGGAGGAGGGGGGGCCTCCTACGAGCAGTACTTC. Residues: CATGGGGASYEQYF.

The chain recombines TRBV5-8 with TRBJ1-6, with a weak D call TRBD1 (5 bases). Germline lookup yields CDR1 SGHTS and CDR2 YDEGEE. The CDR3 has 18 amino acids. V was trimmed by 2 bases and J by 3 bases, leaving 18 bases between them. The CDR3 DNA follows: TGTGCCAGCAGCTTACCTTTTCGACCTGGGGGCTATAATTCACCCCTCCACTTT. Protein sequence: CASSLPFRPGGYNSPLHF.

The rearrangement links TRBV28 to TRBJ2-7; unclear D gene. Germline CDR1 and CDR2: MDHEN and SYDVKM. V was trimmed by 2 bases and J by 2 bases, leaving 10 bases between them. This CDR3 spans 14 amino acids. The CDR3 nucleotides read TGTGCCAGCAGTTTAAGGTTGGATACCTACGAGCAGTACTTC. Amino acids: CASSLRLDTYEQYF.

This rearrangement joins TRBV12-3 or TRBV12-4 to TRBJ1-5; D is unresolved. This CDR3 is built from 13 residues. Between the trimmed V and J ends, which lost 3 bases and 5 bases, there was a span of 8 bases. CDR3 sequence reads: CASSLTLHQPQHF. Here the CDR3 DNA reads TGTGCCAGCAGTTTGACCCTCCATCAGCCCCAGCATTTT.

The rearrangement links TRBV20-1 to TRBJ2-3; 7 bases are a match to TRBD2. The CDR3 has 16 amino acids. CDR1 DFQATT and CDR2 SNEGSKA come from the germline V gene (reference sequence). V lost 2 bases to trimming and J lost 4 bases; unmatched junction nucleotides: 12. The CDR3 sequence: CSARLPAGVESDTQYF. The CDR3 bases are TGCAGTGCTAGACTTCCTGCGGGAGTTGAGTCAGATACGCAGTATTTT.

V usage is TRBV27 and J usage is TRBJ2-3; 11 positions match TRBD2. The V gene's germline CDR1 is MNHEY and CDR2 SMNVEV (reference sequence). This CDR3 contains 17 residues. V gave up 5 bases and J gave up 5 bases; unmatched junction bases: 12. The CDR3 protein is CASSPGSSGRRLDTQYF. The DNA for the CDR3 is TGTGCCAGCAGTCCCGGTTCTAGCGGGAGGCGTTTAGATACGCAGTATTTT.

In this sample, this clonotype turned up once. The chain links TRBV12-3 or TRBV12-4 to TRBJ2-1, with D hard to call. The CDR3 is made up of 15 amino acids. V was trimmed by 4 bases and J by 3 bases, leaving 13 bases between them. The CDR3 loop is CASSWANPIYNEQFF. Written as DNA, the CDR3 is TGTGCCAGCAGTTGGGCGAATCCGATCTACAATGAGCAGTTCTTC.

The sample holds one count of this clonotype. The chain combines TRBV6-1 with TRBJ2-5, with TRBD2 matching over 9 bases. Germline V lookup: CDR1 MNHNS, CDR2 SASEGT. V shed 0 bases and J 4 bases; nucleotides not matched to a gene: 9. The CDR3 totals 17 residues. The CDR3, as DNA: TGTGCCAGCAGTGAAGCGCTTCGGGGACTAGCTCTAGAGACCCAGTACTTC. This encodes CASSEALRGLALETQYF.

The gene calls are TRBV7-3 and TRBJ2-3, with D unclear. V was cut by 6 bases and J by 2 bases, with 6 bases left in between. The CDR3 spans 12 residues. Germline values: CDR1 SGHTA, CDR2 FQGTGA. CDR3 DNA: TGTGCCAGCAGGGGAAACACAGATACGCAGTATTTT. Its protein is CASRGNTDTQYF.

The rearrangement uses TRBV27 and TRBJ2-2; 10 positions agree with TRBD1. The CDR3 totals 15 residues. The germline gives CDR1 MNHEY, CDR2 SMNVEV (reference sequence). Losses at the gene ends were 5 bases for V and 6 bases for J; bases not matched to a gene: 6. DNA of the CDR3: TGTGCCAGCAGTCTAGGGACAGGGGAAGCCGGGGAGCTGTTTTTT. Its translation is CASSLGTGEAGELFF.

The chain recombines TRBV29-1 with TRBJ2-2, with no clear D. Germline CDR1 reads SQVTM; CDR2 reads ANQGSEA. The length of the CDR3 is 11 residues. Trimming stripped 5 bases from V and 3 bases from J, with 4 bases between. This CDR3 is CSVTHTGELFF. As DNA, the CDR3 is TGCAGCGTTACTCACACCGGGGAGCTGTTTTTT.

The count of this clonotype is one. The CDR3 DNA is TGCAGCACATACGGACAGCCTCCTACGGGGACTGAAGCTTTCTTT. Translating it yields CSTYGQPPTGTEAFF. J is TRBJ1-1 and V is TRBV29-1, with a tentative D call TRBD1 (6 bases). CDR1 is SQVTM, CDR2 ANQGSEA, per germline. The length of the CDR3 is 15 residues. V was trimmed by 8 bases and J by 5 bases, leaving 24 bases between them.

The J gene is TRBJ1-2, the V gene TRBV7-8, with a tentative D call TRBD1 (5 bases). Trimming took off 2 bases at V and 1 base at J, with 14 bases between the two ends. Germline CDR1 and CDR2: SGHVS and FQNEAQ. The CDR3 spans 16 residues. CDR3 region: CASSLQPGHRNYGYTF. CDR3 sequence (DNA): TGTGCCAGCAGCTTACAACCGGGGCACCGTAACTATGGCTACACCTTC.